The next 3 T cell receptor beta chains were all read from a single sample in a study of T cell clonality in common variable immunodeficiency. The data were produced by immunoSEQ multiplex PCR, yet TCRdb's version contains in-frame clones alone and is incomplete. The sample gives more than 45,000 clones, none seen only once, and the top ten clones hold about 5.9%. Sequencing was done on a sample of peripheral blood mononuclear cells. Source of these receptors: a person between 18 and 75 years old in good health.

This clone turned up a few times. The DNA ends 3 residues before the CDR3 does, and the rest of the CDR3 is filled in from the germline J gene. This chain joins TRBV6-2 or TRBV6-3 and TRBJ2-3; TRBD2 aligns across 10 bases. The germline gives CDR1 MNHEY, CDR2 SVGEGT. The CDR3 totals 15 residues. The CDR3 DNA, read in part, is TGTGCCAGCAGTACACTAGCGGGGAATCAAGAGACG. Residues: CASSTLAGNQET. The full-length CDR3 reads as CASSTLAGNQETQYF.

This clone was seen ten or more times. The read terminates 3 residues before the CDR3 end, so the remaining end is supplied by the germline J gene. The chain uses TRBV18 and TRBJ2-5, with 8 bases that match TRBD1. Looked up from germline, CDR1 is KGHSH and CDR2 is LQKENI. The junction had 9 bases not matched to a gene; V was cut back by 3 bases and J by 3 bases. The CDR3 totals 16 residues. CDR3 sequence reads: CASSPQGTGIKETQYF. The part of the CDR3 DNA that was read is TGTGCCAGCTCACCCCAGGGGACAGGAATTAAAGAGACC. Looking up the rest from reference TRBV18 and TRBJ2-5 gives the full variable domain: NAGVMQNPRHLVRRRGQEARLRCSPMKGHSHVYWYRQLPEEGLKFMVYLQKENIIDESGMPKERFSAEFPKEGPSILRIQQVVRGDSAAYFCASSPQGTGIKETQYFGPGTRLLVL.

This clone has a handful of counts. A much larger clone differs by one base, so this may be a read error. The read ends 3 residues shy of where the CDR3 ends; the end is completed using the germline J gene. The chain has TRBV18 and TRBJ2-7, with a weak D call TRBD1 (6 bases). Germline lookup yields CDR1 KGHSH and CDR2 LQKENI. The CDR3 sequence is 13 residues long. CDR3 bases read: TGTGCCTGCTCACCGGACAGATACTACGAG. Translated: CACSPDRYYE. The CDR3, in full, reads CACSPDRYYEQYF.